The next 26 T cell receptor beta chains were all read from a single sample in a study of response to subunit inactivated influenza vaccine. MiXCR was run by TCRdb on the RT-PCR reads, yielding one entry per CDR3 protein. This sample has 150,000 to 200,000 distinct CDR3 sequences, with around 9.2% found just once. This specimen was non-naive T cells sorted from PBMCs, taken on the day of vaccination. These receptors were collected from a man aged 50-59 years who received an inactivated influenza vaccine.

This clonotype was detected only a few times. The gene calls are TRBV20-1 and TRBJ1-6; D is ambiguous. CDR1 is DFQATT, CDR2 SNEGSKA, per germline (reference sequence). The CDR3 loop spans 13 amino acids. V lost 5 bases, J lost 2 bases, and 7 bases lay in between. As DNA, the CDR3 is TGCAGTGCTTCACCCACCTATAATTCACCCCTCCACTTT. Translated: CSASPTYNSPLHF.

This clonotype has only a few counts. CDR3 in amino acids: CASSPTTGRQETQYF. In DNA form, the CDR3 reads TGCGCCAGCAGCCCCACGACAGGGAGGCAAGAGACCCAGTACTTC. The V call is TRBV5-1, the J call TRBJ2-5, with D perhaps TRBD1 (7 bases). The CDR3 has 15 amino acids. The V gene lost 4 bases and the J gene lost 2 bases, with 15 bases spanning the gap. The germline V gene has CDR1 SGHRS and CDR2 YFSETQ.

This clonotype appeared many times. The chain has TRBV20-1 and TRBJ2-7, with 8 bases lining up with TRBD1. V lost 3 bases and J lost 4; bases outside the gene matches: 8. The CDR3 consists of 14 residues. CDR1 is DFQATT, CDR2 SNEGSKA, per germline (reference sequence). The CDR3 here is CSASSRQGIYEQYF. For the CDR3, the DNA is TGCAGTGCTAGTAGTAGACAGGGGATATACGAGCAGTACTTC.

CDR3 sequence: CSARPSAIGPSADYNEQFF. The CDR3 DNA is TGCAGTGCTAGACCATCCGCTATAGGGCCTTCCGCGGACTACAATGAGCAGTTCTTC. This chain uses TRBV20-1 with TRBJ2-1; no clear D gene. In germline, CDR1 is DFQATT, CDR2 SNEGSKA (reference sequence). The CDR3 is 19 residues long. The V end was cut by 2 bases, the J end by 3 bases, with 26 bases between.

V is TRBV6-5 and J is TRBJ2-2, with D possibly being TRBD2 (6 bases). Trimming cost V 0 bases and J 12 bases, with 11 bases left between them. The CDR3 consists of 13 residues. From germline, CDR1 is MNHEY and CDR2 SVGAGI. CDR3 nucleotide sequence: TGTGCCAGCAGTTACTCGATCCGGGAGAAGCTGTTTTTT. This codes for CASSYSIREKLFF.

This clonotype turned up a few times. V is TRBV5-5 and J is TRBJ1-2; a possible D gene is TRBD1 (5 bases). The germline V and J ends were trimmed by 1 base and 4 bases, with 8 bases remaining between them. The CDR3 extends over 13 amino acids. Germline V gene lookup returns CDR1 SGHKS and CDR2 YYEKEE (reference sequence). CDR3 loop: CASSLQGVYGYTF. DNA for the CDR3: TGTGCCAGCAGCTTGCAGGGTGTCTATGGCTACACCTTC.

V gene TRBV7-8 combines with J gene TRBJ2-2; no clear D gene. The germline V gene encodes CDR1 SGHVS and CDR2 FQNEAQ. V lost 9 bases to trimming and J lost 3 bases, with 29 bases between them. The CDR3 spans 19 residues. CDR3 DNA sequence: TGTGCCAGGATGGTTCCGGACGTACATATTGACCTGGACACCGGGGAGCTGTTTTTT. This translates into CARMVPDVHIDLDTGELFF. Supplemented by reference TRBV7-8 and TRBJ2-2, the full variable domain reads GAGVSQSPRYKVAKRGQDVALRCDPISGHVSLFWYQQALGQGPEFLTYFQNEAQLDKSGLPSDRFFAERPEGSVSTLKIQRTQQEDSAVYLCARMVPDVHIDLDTGELFFGEGSRLTVL.

The J gene is TRBJ2-4, the V gene TRBV5-1, with D perhaps matching TRBD2 (5 bases). Germline CDR1 and CDR2: SGHRS and YFSETQ. The ends were cut back, 6 bases at V and 8 bases at J, with 21 bases in the middle. The CDR3 length is 15 residues. The DNA for the CDR3 is TGCGCCAGCACCCAAGGGTCTAGCCAAAAGGACATTCAGTACTTC. Translation gives CASTQGSSQKDIQYF.

This clonotype has more than one count but fewer than ten. The gene calls are TRBV4-2 and TRBJ2-7; TRBD1 matches 9 bases. The CDR3 length is 16 residues. The germline V gene encodes CDR1 LGHNA and CDR2 YNFKEQ. J was trimmed by 6 bases and V by 0 bases; bases with no gene match: 9. The CDR3 DNA follows: TGTGCCAGCAGCCAAGACGTGGGACAGGGTTATGGCGAGCAGTACTTC. This sequence encodes CASSQDVGQGYGEQYF.

This clonotype was seen a handful of times. This sequence joins TRBV28 and TRBJ1-2; D remains unclear. Germline lookup yields CDR1 MDHEN and CDR2 SYDVKM. V gave up 3 bases and J gave up 8 bases, with 7 bases separating them. The CDR3 extends over 11 amino acids. The CDR3 is CASSFSRGYTF. CDR3 bases: TGTGCCAGCAGTTTCTCGAGGGGCTACACCTTC.

The table lists this clonotype with many counts. V is TRBV5-1 and J is TRBJ2-2; TRBD2 matches at 10 bases. The CDR3 length is 16 residues. Germline trimming cut 0 bases from V and 4 bases from J; bases unmatched to any gene: 3. Germline assignment: CDR1 SGHRS and CDR2 YFSETQ. The CDR3, as DNA: TGCGCCAGCAGCTTGGAAGCGGGAGGGAGCACCGGGGAGCTGTTTTTT. As protein: CASSLEAGGSTGELFF. The full variable domain, rest sourced from reference TRBV5-1 and TRBJ2-2, is KAGVTQTPRYLIKTRGQQVTLSCSPISGHRSVSWYQQTPGQGLQFLFEYFSETQRNKGNFPGRFSGRQFSNSRSEMNVSTLELGDSALYLCASSLEAGGSTGELFFGEGSRLTVL.

The chain combines TRBV2 with TRBJ2-5; 9 bases are a match to TRBD2. Unmatched junction bases numbered 10, after V lost 8 bases and J lost 3 bases. Germline assignment: CDR1 SNHLY and CDR2 FYNNEI. This CDR3 is 15 amino acids long. The CDR3 loop is CASATSRLAEETQYF. CDR3 in DNA: TGTGCCAGCGCAACAAGCAGACTAGCGGAAGAGACCCAGTACTTC.

This clonotype has a count of ten or more. This chain uses TRBV29-1 with TRBJ1-4, with TRBD1 as a possible D gene (5 bases). From germline, CDR1 is SQVTM and CDR2 ANQGSEA. The CDR3 runs 11 residues. The ends were cut back, 6 bases at V and 8 bases at J, with 10 bases in the middle. CDR3 sequence: CSVFTGEKLFF. The DNA for the CDR3 is TGCAGCGTCTTCACAGGAGAAAAACTGTTTTTT. The full variable domain, completed using reference TRBV29-1 and TRBJ1-4, is SAVISQKPSRDICQRGTSLTIQCQVDSQVTMMFWYRQQPGQSLTLIATANQGSEATYESGFVIDKFPISRPNLTFSTLTVSNMSPEDSSIYLCSVFTGEKLFFGSGTQLSVL.

This clonotype was seen ten or more times. J is TRBJ1-2 and V is TRBV6-2 or TRBV6-3; D is undetermined. CDR1 and CDR2 from the germline V gene are MNHEY and SVGEGT. V was cut by 5 bases and J by 3 bases, with 7 bases left in between. The CDR3 is made up of 12 amino acids. CDR3 loop: CASSGSYYGYTF. CDR3 in DNA: TGTGCCAGCAGTGGCAGTTACTATGGCTACACCTTC.

The V and J genes are TRBV9 and TRBJ2-3; TRBD2 matches 13 bases. This CDR3 is built from 17 residues. Trimming removed 4 bases from V and 5 bases from J; junction bases left unmatched: 10. From germline, CDR1 is SGDLS and CDR2 YYNGEE. The CDR3 is CASSLGTSGTLKDTQYF. The DNA for the CDR3 is TGTGCCAGCAGCTTAGGGACTAGCGGGACGCTTAAAGATACGCAGTATTTT.

In its sample, this clonotype was seen many times. This chain uses TRBV20-1 with TRBJ2-1; 7 nucleotides agree with TRBD2. CDR3 size: 14 residues. Germline lookup yields CDR1 DFQATT and CDR2 SNEGSKA (reference sequence). V gave up 0 bases and J gave up 8 bases; unmatched junction bases: 7. The CDR3 region is CSARDSGRGDEQFF. The CDR3 DNA reads as TGCAGTGCTAGAGATTCGGGACGGGGGGATGAGCAGTTCTTC.

This chain links TRBV28 with TRBJ2-3; TRBD2 matches 8 bases. Germline V gives CDR1 MDHEN, CDR2 SYDVKM. V shed 5 bases, J shed 5 bases, and the junction held 6 bases outside the gene matches. This CDR3 is 14 amino acids long. The CDR3 nucleotides are TGTGCCAGCAGTACAGCGGGGGTGGGAGATACGCAGTATTTT. Protein product: CASSTAGVGDTQYF.

The table lists this clonotype with a few counts. This rearrangement joins TRBV20-1 to TRBJ1-2; D not certain. V dropped 6 bases and J dropped 4 bases, with 15 bases sitting between them. Per germline, CDR1 DFQATT and CDR2 SNEGSKA (reference sequence). The CDR3 sequence is 13 residues long. CDR3: CSAAVIVSYGYTF. In DNA form, the CDR3 reads TGCAGTGCCGCTGTAATAGTTAGCTATGGCTACACCTTC.

This clonotype was picked up a small number of times. The chain has TRBV3-1 and TRBJ2-2; D gene ambiguous. Trimming left V 1 base short and J 6 bases short, with 6 bases between. This CDR3 contains 13 residues. Germline V CDR1 and CDR2: LGHDT, YNNKEL (reference sequence). Here the CDR3 reads CASSQGASGELFF. The CDR3 coding sequence is TGTGCCAGCAGCCAAGGGGCGTCCGGGGAGCTGTTTTTT.

As concerns this clonotype: This could be a read error, since a much larger clone is one nucleotide away. CDR3 sequence (DNA): TGCAGTGCTAGCCCCCTAGCGAGAACATTACCCTACGAGCAGTACTTC. It encodes CSASPLARTLPYEQYF. J is TRBJ2-7 and V is TRBV20-1, with TRBD2 as a possible D gene (6 bases). This CDR3 spans 16 amino acids. V was shortened by 3 bases and J by 2 bases, with 20 bases between the two germline ends. Germline V gene lookup returns CDR1 DFQATT and CDR2 SNEGSKA (reference sequence).

In DNA, the CDR3 is TGTGCCAGCAGTATCACCGGGACTAGGGTGAAGTTCTTC. Amino acids: CASSITGTRVKFF. This rearrangement joins TRBV12-3 or TRBV12-4 to TRBJ2-1, with TRBD2 matching over 8 bases. This CDR3 is 13 amino acids long. Losses at the gene ends were 5 bases for V and 14 bases for J; bases not matched to a gene: 11.

This clonotype was observed a few times. The chain carries TRBV4-1 and TRBJ2-7, with 9 bases identical to TRBD1. CDR1 is MGHRA, CDR2 YSYEKL, per germline. J was trimmed by 5 bases and V by 5 bases; bases with no gene match: 7. The CDR3 consists of 14 residues. The CDR3 DNA is TGCGCCAGCAGCTACCGGGACAGGGTTGACGAGCAGTACTTC. Protein product: CASSYRDRVDEQYF.

This clonotype was seen a handful of times. The genes are TRBV20-1 and TRBJ2-5, with 11 bases fitting TRBD2. The CDR3 extends over 14 amino acids. Germline assignment: CDR1 DFQATT and CDR2 SNEGSKA (reference sequence). J was trimmed by 5 bases and V by 2 bases; bases with no gene match: 4. For the CDR3, the DNA is TGCAGTGCTAGAAATAGCGGGGGGGCCGAGACCCAGTACTTC. Amino acids: CSARNSGGAETQYF.

This clonotype was seen at least ten times. The chain's CDR3 is CASSPGPGATGGELFF. CDR3 bases: TGTGCCAGCAGCCCCGGGCCGGGGGCAACGGGCGGGGAGCTGTTTTTT. The gene calls are TRBV7-9 and TRBJ2-2, with D possibly called TRBD1 or TRBD2 (6 bases each). The CDR3 sequence is 16 residues long. Per the germline V gene, CDR1 is SEHNR and CDR2 is FQNEAQ (reference sequence). V was clipped by 5 bases and J by 7 bases, with 20 bases between them.

This clonotype was seen more than once but under ten times. The genes are TRBV7-9 and TRBJ2-3, with a possible D match to TRBD1 (6 bases). This CDR3 has 14 residues. V was clipped by 1 base and J by 5 bases, with 10 bases between them. CDR1 is SEHNR and CDR2 is FQNEAQ in the germline V gene (reference sequence). DNA of the CDR3: TGTGCCAGCAGCTTAGTTACAGGGAAAGATACGCAGTATTTT. This codes for CASSLVTGKDTQYF.

The table lists this clonotype with a few counts. The rearrangement joins TRBV2 to TRBJ2-5; 7 nucleotides align to TRBD2. V lost 2 bases to trimming and J lost 4 bases; unmatched junction nucleotides: 7. CDR3 length: 15 residues. Germline assignment: CDR1 SNHLY and CDR2 FYNNEI. The CDR3 DNA sequence: TGTGCCAGCAGTGAAAGGCGGGCTAGCGGAGAGACCCAGTACTTC. Protein: CASSERRASGETQYF. Variable domain in full (rest from reference TRBV2 and TRBJ2-5): EPEVTQTPSHQVTQMGQEVILRCVPISNHLYFYWYRQILGQKVEFLVSFYNNEISEKSEIFDDQFSVERPDGSNFTLKIRSTKLEDSAMYFCASSERRASGETQYFGPGTRLLVL.